This T cell receptor (beta chain) is from a study of memory CD4+ T cells and cytomegalovirus serostatus (dated by TCRdb to between 2018 and 2021). With respect to the entire study: A total of about 33 healthy Belgian adults, of whom 9 were CMV seropositive and approximately 24 were CMV seronegative, were included in the cohort. To replicate a published TCR-based CMV serostatus classifier, the researchers sequenced the CD4+ memory TCRbeta repertoires of a Belgian cohort whose cytomegalovirus serostatus was known.

Genomic DNA was extracted from sorted cells with the Quick-DNA Microprep Kit. Amplification of TCRbeta DNA was done with the immunoSEQ hsTCRbeta kit, following the protocol from the manufacturer. TCRbeta libraries were sequenced on an Illumina MiSeq instrument. As for the authors' bioinformatics: Removing out-of-frame sequences left fewer than 2.5 million distinct TCRbeta sequences, an average of roughly 67,000 per individual. Two values were used to score each individual: the count of 150 to 200 previously reported CMV-associated TCRbeta sequences and the total count of productive distinct TCRbeta sequences. A beta-binomial model was reimplemented in Python, and random forests from scikit-learn, run with default parameters, were trained on data from the US cohort. Classifier performance on the Belgian cohort was summarized as median AUC with percentile confidence intervals over 10,000 bootstrap iterations. The table was pulled from immuneACCESS by TCRdb, which kept in-frame rearrangements only. Such tables lose some clones; where checked, under half of the loss comes from unresolved V genes, and the rest has no known cause. The V and J calls and clone size are taken from that table; D and trimming were inferred from the DNA. This sample gives around 53,000 clones in total; 80% of them show up just once. The top ten constitute 1.1% to 1.5% of the sample.

The germline V gene specifies SNHLY as CDR1 and FYNNEI as CDR2. V and J are trimmed by 7 bases and 6 bases, and the gene matches miss 2 bases of the junction. Including the terminal cysteine and phenylalanine, the CDR3 comprises 14 residues. The retained sequence is limited to the CDR3, 42 bases, with the frame set at the first base. This clone was recorded a few times. There is no known antigen for this receptor. No base quality values were provided; no much bigger clone lies one nucleotide off. What the authors observed across the whole study: Only CD4+CD45RO+ memory cells were sequenced, in contrast to the original study, in which naive and memory CD4+ and CD8+ populations were covered. CMV serostatus prediction reached a median bootstrapped AUC of about 0.94 with the original framework and approximately 0.92 with a US-trained random forest. On the Belgian cohort, the classifier based on the original framework reached a median bootstrapped AUC of 0.95, with a 95% CI of 0.76-1.00. The results were interpreted as suggesting that the CMV-associated TCR signature is largely present in the CD4+ memory repertoire. Of 150 to 200 previously reported CMV-associated TCRbeta sequences, approximately 64 appeared in the CD4+ memory repertoires, each in one to five individuals.

A FACSAria II was used to sort memory CD4+ T cells, defined as single viable CD3+CD4+CD8-CD45RO+ cells. CMV serostatus was determined with a Roche Elecsys assay detecting serum IgG against CMV pp150, pp28, p38 and p52. Once the samples were thawed, total CD4+ T cells were enriched through positive selection using CD4 magnetic microbeads. Samples originated from another study that specifically interrogated the CD4+ T cell memory repertoire. Peripheral blood mononuclear cells were isolated and cryopreserved according to standard operating procedures, and serum was kept at -80 degrees C. The staining used CD3-PerCP (BW264/56), CD4-APC (RPA-T4), CD45RO-PE (UCHT1) and CD8-Pacific Orange (3B5) antibodies, and Sytox blue was used to exclude non-viable cells.

This sequence originates from an adult in good health and CMV-seropositive. The sequenced sample consisted of memory CD4+ T cells from blood. This chain joins TRBV2 to TRBJ2-2, and TRBD2 matches 13 of the central bases. The DNA reads as follows: TGTGCCAGCAAACTAGCGGGAGGGCCCGGGGAGCTGTTTTTT. Its translation reads: CASKLAGGPGELFF.